This entry lists 7 T cell receptor beta chains sequenced from one sample in a study of blood T cell repertoires in COVID-19. The assay was immunoSEQ multiplex PCR, and TCRdb's table has in-frame clones only and misses some. The sample records over 200,000 clones, approximately 80% being singletons. Specimen: PBMCs or T cells enriched from blood (not recorded which). All receptors come from a man aged 60-69 years who had recovered from COVID-19.

The rearrangement links TRBV5-6 to TRBJ2-7; a weak D match, TRBD1 (5 bases). This CDR3 is built from 14 residues. Germline CDR1 is SGHDT and CDR2 is YYEEEE. V lost 1 base and J 2 bases, leaving 10 bases between the germline ends. The chain's CDR3 is CASSLYAGPYEQYF. The CDR3 DNA follows: TGTGCCAGCAGCTTGTACGCAGGGCCCTACGAGCAGTACTTC.

On this clone: Relative to the germline gene, one junction end is altered; a read error may explain this. This rearrangement joins TRBV18 to TRBJ1-3; D is unresolved. Germline assignment: CDR1 KGHSH and CDR2 LQKENI. The CDR3 spans 14 residues. CDR3 sequence reads: CASTPTQAGNTIYF. The CDR3 region has the DNA TGTGCCAGCACACCGACCCAGGCTGGAAACACCATATATTTT.

The rearrangement joins TRBV7-6 to TRBJ1-5; D is perhaps TRBD1 (6 bases). Trimming pared 1 base from V and 2 bases from J, leaving 6 bases between. The CDR3 totals 14 residues. Germline assignment: CDR1 SGHVS and CDR2 FNYEAQ. CDR3 in DNA: TGTGCCAGCAGCTTAGACAGGGGCAATCAGCCCCAGCATTTT. Amino acids: CASSLDRGNQPQHF.

The chain recombines TRBV19 with TRBJ2-7; possibly TRBD1 for D (5 bases). Germline loops: CDR1 LNHDA, CDR2 SQIVND (reference sequence). The V and J ends lost 2 bases and 2 bases respectively, with 19 bases between them. The CDR3 has 17 amino acids. CDR3 nucleotides: TGTGCCAGTAGTATAACTTCCACAAGGGGAAGAACCTACGAGCAGTACTTC. Translated: CASSITSTRGRTYEQYF.

The J gene is TRBJ1-6, the V gene TRBV7-9; D is unresolved. The CDR3 covers 13 residues. V lost 6 bases, J lost 9 bases, and 12 bases lay in between. CDR1 and CDR2 (germline): SEHNR, FQNEAQ (reference sequence). CDR3 protein: CASSPRGGSPLHF. The CDR3 nucleotides read TGTGCCAGCAGTCCTCGAGGAGGTTCACCCCTCCACTTT. Looking up the rest from reference TRBV7-9 and TRBJ1-6 gives the full variable domain: DTGVSQNPRHKITKRGQNVTFRCDPISEHNRLYWYRQTLGQGPEFLTYFQNEAQLEKSRLLSDRFSAERPKGSFSTLEIQRTEQGDSAMYLCASSPRGGSPLHFGNGTRLTVT.

There are a few counts of this clone. V gene TRBV6-2 or TRBV6-3 combines with J gene TRBJ2-7, with 12 nucleotides matching TRBD2. Trimming cost V 2 bases and J 0 bases; bases outside gene matches: 8. CDR3 length equals 18 residues. The germline V gene encodes CDR1 MNHEY and CDR2 SVGEGT. CDR3 residues: CASSYRDLAGGSSYEQYF. Here the CDR3 DNA reads TGTGCCAGCAGTTACCGGGATCTAGCGGGGGGGAGCTCCTACGAGCAGTACTTC.

This clone was recorded once. Additional DNA sequences in this sample encode the identical CDR3. The chain couples TRBV9 to TRBJ1-6; 9 bases map to TRBD1. V gave up 0 bases and J gave up 6 bases; unmatched junction bases: 1. Germline loops: CDR1 SGDLS, CDR2 YYNGEE. CDR3 length: 15 residues. This chain's CDR3 is CASSVGTGVNSPLHF. The CDR3 DNA reads TGTGCCAGCAGCGTAGGGACAGGGGTTAATTCACCCCTCCACTTT.